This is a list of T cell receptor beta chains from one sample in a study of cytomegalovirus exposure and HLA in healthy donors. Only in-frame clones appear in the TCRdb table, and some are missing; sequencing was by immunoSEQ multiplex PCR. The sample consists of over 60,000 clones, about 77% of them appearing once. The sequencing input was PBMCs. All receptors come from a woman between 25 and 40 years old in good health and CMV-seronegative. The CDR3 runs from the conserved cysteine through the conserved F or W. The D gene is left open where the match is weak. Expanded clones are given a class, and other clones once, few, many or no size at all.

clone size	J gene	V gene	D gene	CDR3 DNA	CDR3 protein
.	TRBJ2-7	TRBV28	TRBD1	TGTGCCAGCAGTTTAGTGACAGGGGGCACCTACGAGCAGTACTTC	CASSLVTGGTYEQYF
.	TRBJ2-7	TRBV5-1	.	TGCGCCAGCAGCTTGGTGGACAGGGAGGGCGAGCAGTACTTC	CASSLVDREGEQYF
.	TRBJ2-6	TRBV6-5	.	TGTGCCAGCAGTGAACCCGGTGGGGCCAACGTCCTGACTTTC	CASSEPGGANVLTF
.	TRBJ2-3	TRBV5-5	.	TGTGCCAGCAACCCCGGAGGGGCAGGTAACACAGATACGCAGTATTTT	CASNPGGAGNTDTQYF
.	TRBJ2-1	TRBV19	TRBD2	TGTGCCAGTACATGGACTAGCGATTACAATGAGCAGTTCTTC	CASTWTSDYNEQFF
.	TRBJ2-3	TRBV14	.	TGTGCCAGCAGCCGACAACTAGTCACCACAGATACGCAGTATTTT	CASSRQLVTTDTQYF
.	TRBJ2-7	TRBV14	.	TGTGCCAGCAGCCGAGTCCCTACGACAGGTTCTTATCGCGAGCAGTACTTC	CASSRVPTTGSYREQYF
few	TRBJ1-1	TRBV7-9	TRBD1	TGTTCCAGCAGTGACAGGGTCGGAGGTTGGGGCACTGAAGCTTTCTTT	CSSSDRVGGWGTEAFF
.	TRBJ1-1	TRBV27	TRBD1	TGTGCCAGCAGTTTATTGTGGGACAGGGGGCCAGGGAACACTGAAGCTTTCTTT	CASSLLWDRGPGNTEAFF
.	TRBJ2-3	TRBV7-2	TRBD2	TGTGCCAGCAGCTCCCGGCGGGAGCCCGCAGATACGCAGTATTTT	CASSSRREPADTQYF
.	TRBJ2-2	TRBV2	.	TGTGCCAGCAGGGGGAGCCGCGGAGAAAACACCGGGGAGCTGTTTTTT	CASRGSRGENTGELFF
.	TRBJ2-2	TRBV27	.	TGTGCCAGCAGTTTATCGAACTATAACACCGGGGAGCTGTTTTTT	CASSLSNYNTGELFF
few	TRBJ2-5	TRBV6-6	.	TGTGCCAGCCTTAGCGGACAAGAGACCCAGTACTTC	CASLSGQETQYF
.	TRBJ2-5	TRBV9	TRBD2	TGTGCCAGCAGCCTAGCGGGGTACCAAGAGACCCAGTACTTC	CASSLAGYQETQYF
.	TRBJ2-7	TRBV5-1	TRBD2	TGCGCCAGCAGCTTCCTAACTAGCGGGGCAGCAGCGGGGCCTTGGGAGCAGTACTTC	CASSFLTSGAAAGPWEQYF
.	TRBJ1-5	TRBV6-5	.	TGTGCCAGCAGTTATGGGGCAGGGGCCGATCAGCCCCAGCATTTT	CASSYGAGADQPQHF
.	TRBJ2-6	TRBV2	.	TGTGCCAGCAGTGATCAAAGGGGCTGGAGCTCTGGGGCCAACGTCCTGACTTTC	CASSDQRGWSSGANVLTF
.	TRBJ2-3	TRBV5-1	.	TGCGCCAGCAGCTTGGGGACTCTCACAGATACGCAGTATTTT	CASSLGTLTDTQYF
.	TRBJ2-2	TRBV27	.	TGTGCCAGCCTTTCGAGAGGGAATAGGGCCGGGGAGCTGTTTTTT	CASLSRGNRAGELFF
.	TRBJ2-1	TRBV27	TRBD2	TGTGCCAGCCAACGACTAGCGGGAGGCAATGAGCAGTTCTTC	CASQRLAGGNEQFF
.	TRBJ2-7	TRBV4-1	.	TGCGCCAGCGGCCAAGTACTCCGAAGCTCCTACGAGCAGTACTTC	CASGQVLRSSYEQYF
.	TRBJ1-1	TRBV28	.	TGTGCCAGCAACTTGGCCCCCTCGGGGGGGCAAGCTTTCTTT	CASNLAPSGGQAFF
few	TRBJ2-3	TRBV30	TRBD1	TGTGCCTGGAGTAGGGGACAGGGGTCCCCTAGCACAGATACGCAGTATTTT	CAWSRGQGSPSTDTQYF
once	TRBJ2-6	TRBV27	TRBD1	TGTGCCAGCAGGCGTACCGGGACAGGGGTTACTGGGGCCAACGTCCTGACTTTC	CASRRTGTGVTGANVLTF
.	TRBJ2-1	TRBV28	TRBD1	TGTGCCAGCAGTCTGACAGGGGCCCGCAATGAGCAGTTCTTC	CASSLTGARNEQFF
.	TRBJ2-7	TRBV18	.	TGTGCCAGCTCACCACTGAGCGGGTTGGGGTACGAGCAGTACTTC	CASSPLSGLGYEQYF
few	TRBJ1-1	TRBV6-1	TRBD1	TGTGCCAGCAGGACTGGACAGGGAATCACTGAAGCTTTCTTT	CASRTGQGITEAFF
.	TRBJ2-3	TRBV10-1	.	TGCGCCAGCAGTGAGTCATCAGGGTCGGACGCACGATTT	CASSESSGSDARF
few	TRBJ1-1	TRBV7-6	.	TGTGCCAGCAGCTTAGCGCAGGGTATGTACACTGAAGCTTTCTTT	CASSLAQGMYTEAFF
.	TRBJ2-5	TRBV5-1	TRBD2	TGCGCCAGCAGCTTCAGGGGACTAGCGGGAGGGTTCCACCAAGAGACCCAGTACTTC	CASSFRGLAGGFHQETQYF
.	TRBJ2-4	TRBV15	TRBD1	TGTGCCACTGGGGGTGGGACAGGGACTCCTGAAAACATTCAGTACTTC	CATGGGTGTPENIQYF
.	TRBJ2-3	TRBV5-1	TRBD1	TGCGCCAGCAGCCTACGACAGGGTACAGATACGCAGTATTTT	CASSLRQGTDTQYF
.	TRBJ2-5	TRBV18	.	TGTGCCAGCTCACGTGCTGCTCGGGAGACCCAGTACTTC	CASSRAARETQYF
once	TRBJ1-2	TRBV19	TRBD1	TGTGCCAGTATCGACAGGGTAGGCTATGGCTACACCTTC	CASIDRVGYGYTF
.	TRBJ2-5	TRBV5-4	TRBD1	TGTGCCAGCAGCCGAACAGGGGTCAAGACCCAGTACTTC	CASSRTGVKTQYF
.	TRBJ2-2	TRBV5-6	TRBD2	TGTGCCAGCAGCGTGACAGGGCGGGAGGGGAACACCGGGGAGCTGTTTTTT	CASSVTGREGNTGELFF
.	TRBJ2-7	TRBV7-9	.	TGTGCCAGCAGCTCAGGGGCTAGCTCCTACGAGCAGTACTTC	CASSSGASSYEQYF
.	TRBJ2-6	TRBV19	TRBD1	TGTGCCAGTAGTATGCAGGGGGCGCGGACTGGGGCCAACGTCCTGACTTTC	CASSMQGARTGANVLTF
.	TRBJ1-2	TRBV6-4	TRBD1	TGTGCCAGCAGTGGCAACGCCGGGACAGACTATGGCTACACCTTC	CASSGNAGTDYGYTF
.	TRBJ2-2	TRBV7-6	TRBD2	TGTGCCAGCAGCTTAGCGGGTGCGGGAGGGCCCTCCGGGGAGCTGTTTTTT	CASSLAGAGGPSGELFF
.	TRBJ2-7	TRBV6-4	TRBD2	TGTGCCAGCAGTGACTCGCCTAGCGGGATGGGGGAGCAGTACTTC	CASSDSPSGMGEQYF
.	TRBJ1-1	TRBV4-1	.	TGCGCCAGCAGCCAAGATCGAACAGTTATAAACACTGAAGCTTTCTTT	CASSQDRTVINTEAFF
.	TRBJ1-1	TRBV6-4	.	TGTGCCAGCAGTGACTCTCCAGGGATCCCTGAAGCTTTCTTT	CASSDSPGIPEAFF
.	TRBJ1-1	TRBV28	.	TGTGCCAGCAGTTCGCGGGGGGCGGCGAACACTGAAGCTTTCTTT	CASSSRGAANTEAFF
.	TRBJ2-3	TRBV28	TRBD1	TGTGCCAGCAGTACAGGGGGCACAGATACGCAGTATTTT	CASSTGGTDTQYF
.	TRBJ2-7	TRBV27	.	TGTGCCAGCAGGGGGCCCACCTACGAGCAGTACTTC	CASRGPTYEQYF
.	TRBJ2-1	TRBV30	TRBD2	TGTGCCTACGAGCGGGAGCTAGACTCCTACAATGAGCAGTTCTTC	CAYERELDSYNEQFF
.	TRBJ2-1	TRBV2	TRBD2	TGTGCCAGCAAGGGGGCGGGGACTAGCGGGATGAATGAGCAGTTCTTC	CASKGAGTSGMNEQFF
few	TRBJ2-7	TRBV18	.	TGTGCCAGCTCATCGACAAAAATTGCTGAGCAGTACTTC	CASSSTKIAEQYF
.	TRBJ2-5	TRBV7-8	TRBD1	TGTGCCAGCAGCTCCGGACAGGGGGGCCGGGAGACCCAGTACTTC	CASSSGQGGRETQYF
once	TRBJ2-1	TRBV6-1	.	TGTGCCAGCAGTGAAGCTCACGGGACAACTGTGAATGAGCAGTTCTTC	CASSEAHGTTVNEQFF
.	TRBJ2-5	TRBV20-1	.	TGCAGTGCGCCATCATCGGGGACCCAGTACTTC	CSAPSSGTQYF